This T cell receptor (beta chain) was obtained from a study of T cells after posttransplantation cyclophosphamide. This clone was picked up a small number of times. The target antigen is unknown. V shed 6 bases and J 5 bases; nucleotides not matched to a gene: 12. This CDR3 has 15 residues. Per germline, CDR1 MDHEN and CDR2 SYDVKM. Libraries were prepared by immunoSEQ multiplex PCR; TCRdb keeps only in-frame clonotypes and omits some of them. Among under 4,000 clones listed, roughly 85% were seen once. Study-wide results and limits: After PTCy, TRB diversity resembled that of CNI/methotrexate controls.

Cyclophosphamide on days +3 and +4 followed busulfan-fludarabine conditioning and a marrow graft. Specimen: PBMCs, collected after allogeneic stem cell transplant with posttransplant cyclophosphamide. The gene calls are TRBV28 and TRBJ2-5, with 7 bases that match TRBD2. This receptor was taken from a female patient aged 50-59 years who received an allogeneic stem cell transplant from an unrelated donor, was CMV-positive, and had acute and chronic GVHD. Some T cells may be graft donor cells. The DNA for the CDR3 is TGTGCCAGCAGGAGCCTCCTCGGGGGAGGGGAGACCCAGTACTTC. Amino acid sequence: CASRSLLGGGETQYF. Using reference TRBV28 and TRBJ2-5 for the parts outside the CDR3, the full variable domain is DVKVTQSSRYLVKRTGEKVFLECVQDMDHENMFWYRQDPGLGLRLIYFSYDVKMKEKGDIPEGYSVSREKKERFSLILESASTNQTSMYLCASRSLLGGGETQYFGPGTRLLVL.